This T cell receptor beta chain comes out of a study of beta chain features in type 1 diabetes. Study observations and caveats: Possibly, sequencing cDNA over-represented cells that had high TCR expression levels. Among all four CD4+ subsets, Type 1 diabetes patients had TCRB CDR3s that were moderately but significantly shorter.

This clone was seen more than once but under ten times. The antigen is unknown. The entirety of the isolated RNA underwent reverse transcription, so expressed TCRB transcripts were sequenced. The data were produced by immunoSEQ multiplex PCR, yet TCRdb's version contains in-frame clones alone and is incomplete. Here the sample spans over 600,000 clones, about an eighth being singletons. Researchers reported sorting CD4+ naive, central memory, regulatory and stem cell-like memory cells via CD45RO/CCR7/CD25/CD127/CD95/CD27. This sequence originates from a man aged 25-45 years with type 1 diabetes. The sequenced sample consisted of naive CD4+ T cells from blood.

CDR3 protein: CASSPKRQGPATDTQYF. CDR3 DNA sequence: TGTGCCAGCAGCCCAAAAAGACAGGGACCTGCAACAGATACGCAGTATTTT. V is TRBV7-2 and J is TRBJ2-3; 7 bases map to TRBD1. Trimming at V came to 5 bases and at J to 3 bases, leaving 14 bases not matched to a gene. Germline V lookup: CDR1 SGHTA, CDR2 FQGNSA. The CDR3 has 17 residues.